The 8 T cell receptor beta chains reported below all come from one sample, sequenced in a study of T cell repertoires in cytomegalovirus infection. TCRdb processed the reads anew with MiXCR; each CDR3 protein has one entry. The table records approximately 250,000 distinct CDR3 sequences, 5% to 8.5% of them present only once. Sequenced: PBMCs. Receptor source: a human donor in good health (CMV status not recorded). Some clones in this sample may be carry-over from other donors' samples.

This clonotype was counted at least ten times. J is TRBJ1-5 and V is TRBV28; D call uncertain. Trimming took 6 bases from V and 10 from J, leaving 22 bases between them. CDR1 MDHEN and CDR2 SYDVKM come from the germline V gene. The CDR3 runs to 15 residues. CDR3 sequence reads: CASSPRTVSISPQHF. The CDR3 DNA reads as TGTGCCAGCAGCCCTAGAACAGTATCTATCAGCCCCCAGCATTTT.

In this sample, this clonotype turned up many times. The rearrangement joins TRBV6-2 or TRBV6-3 to TRBJ1-1; 7 bases line up with TRBD1. The CDR3 contains 15 residues. Unmatched junction bases numbered 8, after V lost 6 bases and J lost 1 base. Per the germline V gene, CDR1 is MNHEY and CDR2 is SVGEGT. CDR3 amino acids: CASRPRQGRNTEAFF. The DNA of the CDR3 is TGTGCCAGCAGACCTAGACAGGGTCGGAACACTGAAGCTTTCTTT.

This clonotype was seen repeatedly, ten times or more. The chain recombines TRBV7-2 with TRBJ2-1, with 9 positions matching TRBD2. This CDR3 has 15 amino acids. Germline V lookup: CDR1 SGHTA, CDR2 FQGNSA. With V trimmed by 5 bases and J by 3 bases, 5 bases remained unmatched. The CDR3 nucleotides read TGTGCCAGCAGCCGTAGCGGGGGTATCTACAATGAGCAGTTCTTC. Residues: CASSRSGGIYNEQFF.

This clonotype was detected ten times or more. J is TRBJ2-5 and V is TRBV29-1; D uncertain. CDR1 and CDR2 from the germline V gene are SQVTM and ANQGSEA. V lost 0 bases to trimming and J lost 5 bases, with 10 bases between them. The CDR3 is 13 residues long. CDR3 amino acids: CSVEDPGGETQYF. The CDR3 DNA sequence: TGCAGCGTTGAAGATCCGGGTGGGGAGACCCAGTACTTC.

Here the CDR3 reads CASSSEGTNQPQHF. For the CDR3, the DNA is TGTGCCAGCAGTTCAGAGGGGACCAATCAGCCCCAGCATTTT. The chain uses TRBV27 and TRBJ1-5; possibly TRBD1 for D (5 bases). V was cut by 4 bases and J by 3 bases, with 10 bases left in between. This CDR3 has 14 residues. In germline, CDR1 is MNHEY, CDR2 SMNVEV (reference sequence).

This clonotype was seen only a few times. The rearrangement links TRBV29-1 to TRBJ1-2; D uncertain. This CDR3 contains 12 residues. V dropped 7 bases and J dropped 0 bases, with 9 bases sitting between them. Per the germline V gene, CDR1 is SQVTM and CDR2 is ANQGSEA. The CDR3 region is CSGWGSNYGYTF. The DNA for the CDR3 is TGCAGCGGTTGGGGTTCTAACTATGGCTACACCTTC.

This clonotype was detected many times. Here the CDR3 reads CASSLVGDGSYGYTF. CDR3 bases: TGTGCCAGCAGCTTAGTGGGGGATGGGTCCTATGGCTACACCTTC. The chain has TRBV7-2 and TRBJ1-2; perhaps TRBD1 as D (5 bases). This CDR3 has 15 residues. V lost 1 base and J 4 bases, leaving 13 bases between the germline ends. CDR1 and CDR2 from the germline V gene are SGHTA and FQGNSA.

Ten or more counts support this clonotype. The rearrangement joins TRBV7-2 to TRBJ2-6; no definite D call. The germline gives CDR1 SGHTA, CDR2 FQGNSA. This CDR3 contains 15 residues. V shed 8 bases and J shed 0 bases, with 11 bases lying between them. CDR3: CASGVDVSGANVLTF. CDR3 coding DNA: TGTGCCAGCGGGGTGGACGTCTCTGGGGCCAACGTCCTGACTTTC.